This T cell receptor beta chain originates from a study of blood T cell repertoires in COVID-19. The wider study: Sources were T cells, B-cell-depleted T cells, or PBMCs; the material itself was cDNA or gDNA.

Germline CDR1 LGHDT, CDR2 YNNKEL (reference sequence). The CDR3 has 16 amino acids. V was cut by 4 bases and J by 5 bases, with 20 bases left in between. Original analysis: The authors estimated nucleated cell counts from reference gene primer amplification. The method was immunoSEQ multiplex PCR; TCRdb's version includes in-frame clones alone and lacks a portion of them. Clonal size and the V and J genes are those of that table, whereas D and trimming came from the DNA. Of around 400,000 clones listed, about 90% were seen once; the top ten hold around 1.3%. The receptor was derived from a man between 35 and 55 years old with acute or convalescent COVID-19. The chain uses TRBV3-1 (or the pseudogene TRBV3-2) and TRBJ2-5, with D perhaps matching TRBD1 (6 bases). Sequenced input: peripheral blood. CDR3 sequence: CASSPPPRRQGETQYF. CDR3 bases: TGTGCCAGCAGCCCCCCCCCAAGGCGCCAGGGGGAGACCCAGTACTTC.